These 5 T cell receptor beta chains were all obtained from the same sample, sequenced in a study of read filtering for tumor transcriptome and immune sequencing. From roughly 390 ng of RNA, a library with molecular barcoded alpha/delta and beta/gamma adaptors was made. One entry per CDR3 protein, called by TCRdb with MiXCR from the reads. The sample records tens of thousands of distinct CDR3 sequences, roughly 12% being singletons. The sample comprised a population of CD138-negative cells sorted from bone marrow. The receptors were sampled from a donor over 35 with multiple myeloma.

This clonotype was observed many times. This sequence joins TRBV6-6 and TRBJ2-3; weak D call: TRBD2 (7 bases). Trimming stripped 7 bases from V and 4 bases from J, with 21 bases between. CDR1 and CDR2 (germline): MNHNY, SVGAGI (reference sequence). The CDR3 is made up of 16 amino acids. The CDR3 loop reads CASKPNGGRGADTQYF. The CDR3 DNA sequence: TGTGCCAGCAAGCCCAACGGGGGGAGGGGGGCAGATACGCAGTATTTT.

This clonotype was detected ten times or more. This chain links TRBV6-2 or TRBV6-3 with TRBJ2-7, with TRBD1 matching 8 bases. The CDR3 loop spans 13 amino acids. J lost 3 bases, V lost 5 bases, and 3 bases had no gene match. Per the germline V gene, CDR1 is MNHEY and CDR2 is SVGEGT. CDR3 in amino acids: CASSTTGVYEQYF. DNA of the CDR3: TGTGCCAGCAGTACGACAGGGGTCTACGAGCAGTACTTC.

This clonotype was counted ten times or more. V is TRBV20-1 and J is TRBJ2-7, with TRBD2 matching 14 bases. Germline V gene lookup returns CDR1 DFQATT and CDR2 SNEGSKA (reference sequence). Trimming took 6 bases from V and 2 from J; bases not matched to a gene: 15. The CDR3 runs to 18 residues. In nucleotides, the CDR3 is TGCAGTGCGCGACCCTCCGGGACTAGCGGGAGAAAGACCTACGAGCAGTACTTC. Protein: CSARPSGTSGRKTYEQYF.

The table lists this clonotype with many counts. V usage is TRBV3-1 and J usage is TRBJ2-5; no firm D call. This CDR3 has 16 amino acids. V was clipped by 4 bases and J by 3 bases, with 18 bases between them. In germline, CDR1 is LGHDT, CDR2 YNNKEL (reference sequence). CDR3 in amino acids: CASSPGKDRIKETQYF. The CDR3 nucleotides read TGTGCCAGCAGCCCCGGAAAGGATCGGATCAAAGAGACCCAGTACTTC.

This clonotype was observed many times. The chain recombines TRBV4-2 with TRBJ1-5, with TRBD1 identical over 7 bases. Germline V gene data show CDR1 as LGHNA and CDR2 as YNFKEQ. This CDR3 region has 15 residues. Trimming took 1 base from V and 6 from J; bases not matched to a gene: 6. CDR3 coding DNA: TGTGCCAGCAGCCAAGTAAAGTCAGGGGGTCAGCCCCAGCATTTT. This gives the protein CASSQVKSGGQPQHF.